This is a list of T cell receptor beta chains from one sample in a study of blood T cell repertoires in COVID-19. Clones were sequenced by immunoSEQ multiplex PCR, and TCRdb holds only the in-frame ones, with some missing. Seen here are some 94,000 clones, 84% observed once, and the top ten hold under 2%. The specimen was peripheral blood. The receptor set was obtained from a man between 65 and 85 years old with active or convalescent COVID-19. The CDR3 runs from the conserved cysteine through the conserved F or W. Fields, in order: V gene, D gene, clone size, J gene, CDR3 protein, CDR3 DNA. The D gene is left open where the match is weak. Some rows mark clone size as missing; the rest say once, few, many or name a class of expanded clone.

V: TRBV2; D: TRBD1; size: .; J: TRBJ1-1; CDR3: CASSADRGPNTEAFF; DNA: TGTGCCAGCAGTGCCGACAGGGGGCCGAACACTGAAGCTTTCTTT
V: TRBV2; D: .; size: .; J: TRBJ1-3; CDR3: CASSEAYTIYF; DNA: TGTGCCAGCAGTGAAGCGTATACCATATATTTT
V: TRBV7-3; D: .; size: .; J: TRBJ2-2; CDR3: CASSLTGLANTGELFF; DNA: TGTGCCAGCAGCTTAACAGGCCTAGCGAACACCGGGGAGCTGTTTTTT
V: TRBV4-2; D: TRBD1; size: .; J: TRBJ1-5; CDR3: CASSRDRGGNQPQHF; DNA: TGTGCCAGCAGCCGCGACAGGGGCGGGAATCAGCCCCAGCATTTT
V: TRBV28; D: .; size: .; J: TRBJ1-2; CDR3: CASAQTGGYGYTF; DNA: TGTGCCAGCGCTCAGACGGGGGGCTATGGCTACACCTTC
V: TRBV4-1; D: .; size: .; J: TRBJ1-2; CDR3: CASRQAQGSYGYTF; DNA: TGCGCCAGCAGACAAGCGCAGGGTTCCTATGGCTACACCTTC
V: TRBV2; D: TRBD2; size: .; J: TRBJ2-3; CDR3: CASSEAQAGGLTDTQYF; DNA: TGTGCCAGCAGTGAAGCGCAGGCGGGGGGATTGACAGATACGCAGTATTTT
V: TRBV5-1; D: TRBD1; size: .; J: TRBJ1-1; CDR3: CASSLGIQGGTEAFF; DNA: TGCGCCAGCAGCCTGGGGATCCAGGGGGGCACTGAAGCTTTCTTT
V: TRBV5-1; D: .; size: .; J: TRBJ1-5; CDR3: CASSLDRDQPQHF; DNA: TGCGCCAGCAGCTTGGACAGGGATCAGCCCCAGCATTTT
V: TRBV7-9; D: .; size: .; J: TRBJ2-2; CDR3: CASSPGPRELFF; DNA: TGTGCCAGCAGCCCTGGCCCTCGGGAGCTGTTTTTT
V: TRBV7-6; D: .; size: .; J: TRBJ1-4; CDR3: CASSLGVGEVKLFF; DNA: TGTGCCAGCAGCTTAGGAGTTGGTGAAGTGAAACTGTTTTTT
V: TRBV7-8; D: TRBD2; size: .; J: TRBJ2-3; CDR3: CASSLELAGVTDTQYF; DNA: TGTGCCAGCAGCTTAGAACTAGCGGGGGTTACAGATACGCAGTATTTT
V: TRBV4-1; D: TRBD1; size: .; J: TRBJ2-2; CDR3: CASSQWGQGTSGELFF; DNA: TGCGCCAGCAGCCAATGGGGACAGGGTACGAGCGGGGAGCTGTTTTTT
V: TRBV9; D: .; size: .; J: TRBJ2-4; CDR3: CASSVGEGVDIQYF; DNA: TGTGCCAGCAGCGTAGGGGAGGGGGTTGACATTCAGTACTTC
V: TRBV5-6; D: .; size: once; J: TRBJ1-2; CDR3: CASSFTGSYGYTF; DNA: TGTGCCAGCAGCTTTACCGGGAGCTATGGCTACACCTTC
V: TRBV2; D: .; size: .; J: TRBJ1-2; CDR3: CASYVYYGYTF; DNA: TGTGCCAGCTATGTCTACTATGGCTACACCTTC
V: TRBV5-6; D: .; size: .; J: TRBJ2-7; CDR3: CASSFRPGSSYEQYF; DNA: TGTGCCAGCTCCTTTCGCCCGGGGAGCTCCTACGAGCAGTACTTC
V: TRBV27; D: .; size: few; J: TRBJ1-6; CDR3: CASKGLRGNSPLHF; DNA: TGTGCCAGCAAAGGCTTGCGGGGTAATTCACCCCTCCACTTT
V: TRBV28; D: .; size: .; J: TRBJ2-5; CDR3: CASRGTRETQYF; DNA: TGTGCCAGCAGGGGGACTCGGGAGACCCAGTACTTC
V: TRBV12-3/TRBV12-4; D: .; size: .; J: TRBJ1-2; CDR3: CASSQGGGYTF; DNA: TGTGCCAGCAGCCAGGGTGGCGGCTACACCTTC
V: TRBV5-1; D: TRBD1; size: .; J: TRBJ1-1; CDR3: CASRSDRGQLNTEAFF; DNA: TGCGCCAGCAGGTCGGACCGGGGACAGCTTAACACTGAAGCTTTCTTT
V: TRBV28; D: .; size: .; J: TRBJ1-2; CDR3: CASTRGEGNGYTF; DNA: TGTGCCAGCACTCGGGGGGAGGGCAATGGCTACACCTTC
V: TRBV4-2; D: TRBD1; size: .; J: TRBJ1-2; CDR3: CASSPNFTTRDRGGGYTF; DNA: TGTGCCAGCAGCCCCAACTTTACAACCCGGGACAGGGGGGGTGGCTACACCTTC
V: TRBV30; D: .; size: .; J: TRBJ1-1; CDR3: CASTPRGARSMNTEAFF; DNA: TGTGCCTCAACCCCGCGCGGGGCAAGAAGCATGAACACTGAAGCTTTCTTT
V: TRBV5-4; D: TRBD1; size: .; J: TRBJ1-6; CDR3: CASSLRTGKDSPLHF; DNA: TGTGCCAGCAGCCTGCGGACAGGGAAAGATTCACCCCTCCACTTT
V: TRBV9; D: TRBD1; size: .; J: TRBJ2-5; CDR3: CASSVGTGGVGETQYF; DNA: TGTGCCAGCAGCGTAGGGACAGGGGGCGTCGGAGAGACCCAGTACTTC